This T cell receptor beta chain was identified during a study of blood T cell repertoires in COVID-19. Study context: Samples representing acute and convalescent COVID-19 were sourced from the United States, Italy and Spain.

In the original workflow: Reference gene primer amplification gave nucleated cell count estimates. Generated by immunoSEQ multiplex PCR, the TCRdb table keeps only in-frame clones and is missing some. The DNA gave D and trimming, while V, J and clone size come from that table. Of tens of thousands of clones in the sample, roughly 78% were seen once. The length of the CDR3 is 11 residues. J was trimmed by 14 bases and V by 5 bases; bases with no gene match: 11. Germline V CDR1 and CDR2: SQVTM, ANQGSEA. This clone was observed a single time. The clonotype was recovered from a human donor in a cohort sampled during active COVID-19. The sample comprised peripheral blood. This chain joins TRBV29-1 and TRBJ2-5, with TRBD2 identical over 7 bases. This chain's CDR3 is CSVNLAANVYF. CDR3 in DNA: TGCAGCGTTAACCTAGCGGCAAATGTTTACTTC. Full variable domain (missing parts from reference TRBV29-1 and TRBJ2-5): SAVISQKPSRDICQRGTSLTIQCQVDSQVTMMFWYRQQPGQSLTLIATANQGSEATYESGFVIDKFPISRPNLTFSTLTVSNMSPEDSSIYLCSVNLAANVYFGPGTRLLVL.